A single sample gave rise to the 27 T cell receptor beta chains below, sequenced in a study of vaccination and CD4 T cells after COVID-19 (dated by TCRdb to between 2022 and 2023). Library preparation was by PCR. TCRdb shows the sequencer as Illumina iSeq 100. TCR sequencing of DNA from cultured CD4+ T cells used the Oncomine TCR Beta short-read assay at the Johns Hopkins FTIC core. TCRdb ran its own pipeline on the public reads, namely fastp trimming at Q25 and MiXCR clone calling, and kept in-frame beta chains. Under each unique CDR3 protein, matching rows form one entry showing the most common genes and DNA. This sample gives approximately 23,000 distinct CDR3 sequences in total; around half of them show up just once. The ten largest clones take up 25% to 30% of the sample. No antigen has been assigned to these receptors. Explained via the paper, the treatment or condition label denotes: roughly 11-day PBMC culture with coronavirus spike peptide pools or control peptides (ViraFEST assay).

The sample in question was CD4+ T cells from blood, cultured in vitro, obtained before SARS-CoV-2 vaccination. The source is a human donor who received a COVID-19 vaccine.

The chain is built from TRBV29-1 and TRBJ1-3, with D perhaps TRBD1 (6 bases). V lost 6 bases to trimming and J lost 0 bases, with 15 bases between them. CDR1 is SQVTM and CDR2 is ANQGSEA in the germline V gene. There are 15 residues in the CDR3. The CDR3 nucleotides are TGCAGCGTCAATACCAACAGGGCCTCTGGAAACACCATATATTTT. Its translation: CSVNTNRASGNTIYF. Full variable domain (outside the CDR3, taken from reference TRBV29-1 and TRBJ1-3): SAVISQKPSRDICQRGTSLTIQCQVDSQVTMMFWYRQQPGQSLTLIATANQGSEATYESGFVIDKFPISRPNLTFSTLTVSNMSPEDSSIYLCSVNTNRASGNTIYFGEGSWLTVV.

This clonotype was counted a few times. V gene TRBV7-7 combines with J gene TRBJ2-5; 10 nucleotides agree with TRBD2. V dropped 5 bases and J dropped 1; count of bases not matched to a gene: 4. The CDR3 is made up of 15 amino acids. In germline, CDR1 is SSHAT, CDR2 FNYEAQ (reference sequence). CDR3 nucleotide sequence: TGTGCCAGCAGCGACCGACTAGCGGGCCAAGAGACCCAGTACTTC. Protein product: CASSDRLAGQETQYF.

The chain has TRBV10-3 and TRBJ2-2; 10 positions agree with TRBD2. The CDR3 contains 14 residues. The J segment lost 7 bases and the V segment lost 6 bases, leaving 5 bases of the junction unmatched. CDR1 ENHRY and CDR2 SYGVKD come from the germline V gene. CDR3 region: CAISGTSEGGELFF. In DNA, the CDR3 is TGTGCCATCAGCGGGACTAGCGAGGGCGGGGAGCTGTTTTTT.

The J gene is TRBJ1-2, the V gene TRBV9; unclear D gene. With 0 bases removed from V and 8 bases from J, the gap between germline ends came to 14 bases. Germline CDR1 SGDLS, CDR2 YYNGEE. This CDR3 contains 14 residues. The CDR3 DNA sequence: TGTGCCAGCAGCGTAGACGTACTGGTTTCGGGCTACACCTTC. This encodes CASSVDVLVSGYTF.

The rearrangement joins TRBV20-1 to TRBJ2-1; 8 nucleotides line up with TRBD2. The CDR3 length is 15 residues. J gave up 4 bases and V 2 bases, and 7 bases lay outside the gene matches. Germline lookup yields CDR1 DFQATT and CDR2 SNEGSKA (reference sequence). CDR3: CSARPGGAEYNEQFF. The CDR3 DNA reads as TGCAGTGCTAGACCGGGGGGGGCGGAATACAATGAGCAGTTCTTC.

The J gene is TRBJ2-7, the V gene TRBV12-3 or TRBV12-4, with D perhaps TRBD1 (6 bases). Trimming pared 5 bases from V and 3 bases from J, leaving 14 bases between. The CDR3 runs 14 residues. The CDR3 spells CASSKRQAHYEQYF. CDR3 nucleotide sequence: TGTGCCAGCAGTAAACGACAGGCCCACTACGAGCAGTACTTC.

The chain joins TRBV19 to TRBJ2-5; 7 bases line up with TRBD2. The germline gives CDR1 LNHDA, CDR2 SQIVND (reference sequence). The V gene end was trimmed by 3 bases and the J gene end by 3 bases; junction bases not matched to a gene: 4. The CDR3 totals 14 residues. CDR3 sequence reads: CASSMGGGEETQYF. Written as DNA, the CDR3 is TGTGCCAGTAGTATGGGCGGGGGAGAAGAGACCCAGTACTTC.

The chain links TRBV6-1 to TRBJ1-2; D perhaps matches TRBD1 (5 bases). Trimming took 1 base from V and 13 from J, leaving 10 bases between them. Germline CDR1 and CDR2: MNHNS and SASEGT. The CDR3 consists of 11 residues. In DNA, the CDR3 is TGTGCCAGCAGTGAAGGGAGGGGCAGCACCTTC. Translating it yields CASSEGRGSTF.

The V call is TRBV12-5, the J call TRBJ1-5; a possible D gene is TRBD1 (5 bases). The CDR3 covers 16 residues. V lost 3 bases and J lost 4, with 16 bases in between. In germline, CDR1 is LGHNT, CDR2 FRNRAP. In DNA form, the CDR3 reads TGTGCTAGTGGTTTCTTAGACGGTTGGGGGAATCAGCCCCAGCATTTT. It specifies CASGFLDGWGNQPQHF. Supplemented by reference TRBV12-5 and TRBJ1-5, the full variable domain reads DARVTQTPRHKVTEMGQEVTMRCQPILGHNTVFWYRQTMMQGLELLAYFRNRAPLDDSGMPKDRFSAEMPDATLATLKIQPSEPRDSAVYFCASGFLDGWGNQPQHFGDGTRLSIL.

The chain uses TRBV12-3 or TRBV12-4 and TRBJ2-1; no clear D gene. CDR3 length: 15 amino acids. Trimming took off 6 bases at V and 5 bases at J, with 17 bases between the two ends. DNA for the CDR3: TGTGCCAGCAGCCGTGGGTCTCCTTCGGACAATGAGCAGTTCTTC. Translated: CASSRGSPSDNEQFF.

This clonotype was recorded once. The V call is TRBV7-9, the J call TRBJ2-7; D remains ambiguous. This CDR3 is built from 11 residues. Trimming cost V 4 bases and J 7 bases, with 8 bases left between them. Germline CDR1 and CDR2: SEHNR and FQNEAQ (reference sequence). CDR3 nucleotide sequence: TGTGCCAGCAGCTCGTCAGAGGAGCAGTACTTC. Translation gives CASSSSEEQYF.

V gene TRBV5-1 combines with J gene TRBJ2-1; 8 nucleotides agree with TRBD2. Per the germline V gene, CDR1 is SGHRS and CDR2 is YFSETQ. The CDR3 loop spans 16 amino acids. The junction had 12 bases not matched to a gene; V was cut back by 4 bases and J by 6 bases. CDR3: CASSQTSGGGSNEQFF. CDR3 coding DNA: TGCGCCAGCAGCCAGACCAGCGGGGGAGGTAGCAATGAGCAGTTCTTC.

This clonotype was recorded only once. The chain recombines TRBV11-3 with TRBJ2-7; the match to TRBD1 covers 10 bases. V gave up 1 base and J gave up 4 bases; unmatched junction bases: 1. Per germline, CDR1 SGHNT and CDR2 YENEEA. The CDR3 runs to 14 residues. The CDR3 protein is CASSLGTGGYEQYF. CDR3 sequence (DNA): TGTGCCAGCAGCTTAGGGACAGGGGGTTACGAGCAGTACTTC.

This clonotype was seen just once. The junction departs from the called germline gene at one end, perhaps through a read error. The gene calls are TRBV15 and TRBJ1-1; 11 nucleotides line up with TRBD1. Per the germline V gene, CDR1 is LNHNV and CDR2 is YYDKDF (reference sequence). CDR3 length equals 15 residues. The CDR3 nucleotides read TGTGCCACCAACAGACCGGGACAGGGGGGGACTGAAGCTTTCTTT. Translation gives CATNRPGQGGTEAFF.

The CDR3: CASSLGLAGGLTYNEQFF. CDR3 coding DNA: TGTGCCAGCAGCCTGGGACTAGCGGGGGGGCTTACCTACAATGAGCAGTTCTTC. V is TRBV7-3 and J is TRBJ2-1; TRBD2 aligns across 16 bases. From germline, CDR1 is SGHTA and CDR2 FQGTGA. The junction had 6 bases not matched to a gene; V was cut back by 5 bases and J by 2 bases. The CDR3 length is 18 residues.

This clonotype was seen only a few times. The rearrangement joins TRBV7-9 to TRBJ1-2, with 7 bases that match TRBD1. V gave up 5 bases and J gave up 3 bases; unmatched junction bases: 9. This CDR3 is 15 amino acids long. The germline V gene has CDR1 SEHNR and CDR2 FQNEAQ (reference sequence). The CDR3: CASSLTTGADYGYTF. Written as DNA, the CDR3 is TGTGCCAGCAGCCTGACCACAGGGGCGGACTATGGCTACACCTTC.

The table lists this clonotype with a few counts. The rearrangement uses TRBV15 and TRBJ1-1; no definite D call. From germline, CDR1 is LNHNV and CDR2 YYDKDF (reference sequence). The CDR3 totals 14 residues. Trimming pared 3 bases from V and 1 base from J, leaving 9 bases between. This chain's CDR3 is CATSRSKTNTEAFF. Written as DNA, the CDR3 is TGTGCCACCAGCAGGAGCAAGACGAACACTGAAGCTTTCTTT.

This clonotype was picked up a small number of times. This chain connects TRBV19 to TRBJ1-6; D perhaps matches TRBD1 (6 bases). Germline V gene data show CDR1 as LNHDA and CDR2 as SQIVND (reference sequence). Trimming stripped 8 bases from V and 6 bases from J, with 8 bases between. The CDR3 length is 12 residues. The CDR3 spells CASGTFNSPLHF. The CDR3, as DNA: TGTGCCAGTGGGACATTTAATTCACCCCTCCACTTT.

The V gene is TRBV12-3 or TRBV12-4, the J gene TRBJ1-5; D might be TRBD1 (5 bases). The CDR3 spans 15 residues. Trimming took 3 bases from V and 7 from J, leaving 16 bases between them. The CDR3 nucleotides read TGTGCCAGCAGTTTCGCAGGGAGGATTCGGCAGCCCCAGCATTTT. Translation: CASSFAGRIRQPQHF.

This clonotype appeared a few times. The V gene is TRBV6-1, the J gene TRBJ1-3, with 10 bases that match TRBD1. V lost 8 bases to trimming and J lost 3 bases; unmatched junction nucleotides: 4. Looked up from germline, CDR1 is MNHNS and CDR2 is SASEGT. This CDR3 is 14 amino acids long. The CDR3 DNA follows: TGTGCCAGCCAGGGACAGGGGTATGGAAACACCATATATTTT. Encoded protein: CASQGQGYGNTIYF.

The sample holds a few counts of this clonotype. This sequence joins TRBV6-5 and TRBJ1-1; D is perhaps TRBD1 (5 bases). V was clipped by 0 bases and J by 1 base, with 9 bases between them. This CDR3 contains 15 residues. Per the germline V gene, CDR1 is MNHEY and CDR2 is SVGAGI. The CDR3 bases are TGTGCCAGCAGTTACTCCCCAGGGCGGAACACTGAAGCTTTCTTT. This encodes CASSYSPGRNTEAFF.

The chain recombines TRBV3-1 with TRBJ2-1; D remains unclear. Germline assignment: CDR1 LGHDT and CDR2 YNNKEL (reference sequence). V was shortened by 0 bases and J by 5 bases, with 5 bases between the two germline ends. The CDR3 length is 13 residues. The CDR3 reads CASSQDRNNEQFF. The CDR3 region has the DNA TGTGCCAGCAGCCAAGACAGGAACAATGAGCAGTTCTTC.

This clonotype was seen a few times. V and J are TRBV20-1 and TRBJ1-1, with TRBD1 identical over 9 bases. After removal of 7 bases from V and 3 bases from J, the junction contained 9 bases not matched to a gene. The CDR3 contains 14 residues. Looked up from germline, CDR1 is DFQATT and CDR2 is SNEGSKA (reference sequence). Here the CDR3 DNA reads TGCAGTGTTGACAGGGGGATCCGGGACACTGAAGCTTTCTTT. Amino acids: CSVDRGIRDTEAFF.

This clonotype was observed a handful of times. This sequence joins TRBV6-1 and TRBJ1-5; D is unclear. Per germline, CDR1 MNHNS and CDR2 SASEGT. The CDR3 covers 11 residues. V shed 6 bases and J shed 7 bases, with 7 bases lying between them. This CDR3 reads CASSQDQPQHF. The CDR3 coding sequence is TGTGCCAGCAGCCAAGACCAGCCCCAGCATTTT.

The V gene is TRBV5-1, the J gene TRBJ1-1; D is undetermined. The V and J ends lost 5 bases and 0 bases respectively, with 14 bases between them. The CDR3 is 15 residues long. Germline values: CDR1 SGHRS, CDR2 YFSETQ. CDR3 sequence (DNA): TGCGCCAGCAGAATTGTCGGGGAGTTGAACACTGAAGCTTTCTTT. Protein product: CASRIVGELNTEAFF.

This clonotype was counted a few times. V usage is TRBV7-8 and J usage is TRBJ1-5; 7 bases match TRBD1. Losses at the gene ends were 5 bases for V and 4 bases for J; bases not matched to a gene: 2. Germline CDR1 reads SGHVS; CDR2 reads FQNEAQ. The CDR3 is 13 residues long. CDR3 in amino acids: CASSLDRNQPQHF. The CDR3 coding sequence is TGTGCCAGCAGCCTGGACAGGAATCAGCCCCAGCATTTT.

V usage is TRBV27 and J usage is TRBJ2-5; D unresolved. V gave up 2 bases and J gave up 1 base, with 11 bases separating them. CDR3 length: 15 amino acids. Germline CDR1 reads MNHEY; CDR2 reads SMNVEV (reference sequence). This chain's CDR3 is CASSLHGSSQETQYF. DNA for the CDR3: TGTGCCAGCAGTTTACACGGCAGCTCCCAAGAGACCCAGTACTTC.